The rows below give T cell receptor beta chains drawn from one sample of a study of HIV-infected patients and healthy controls. TCRdb itself ran the 5' RACE reads through MiXCR, one entry per CDR3 protein. This table holds under 25,000 distinct CDR3 sequences, roughly 8.9% found once. The sample was blood. The receptor source for this set is an adult in good health. Both conserved end residues are part of each CDR3. The D gene is left open where the match is weak. Not all rows give a size; the values are once, few, many and, for expanded clones, a class.

v_call	clone_size	d_call	j_call	cdr3_aa	cdr3_nt
TRBV6-1	.	TRBD1	TRBJ1-3	CASSRDGQASGNTIYF	TGTGCCAGCAGTCGGGATGGACAGGCATCTGGAAACACCATATATTTT
TRBV18	medium-sized	TRBD1	TRBJ1-2	CASSPRTGSNGYTF	TGTGCCAGCTCACCCCGGACAGGCTCCAATGGCTACACCTTC
TRBV18	many	TRBD1	TRBJ2-1	CASSPWDRGSGYNEQFF	TGTGCCAGCTCACCATGGGACAGGGGAAGCGGGTACAATGAGCAGTTCTTC
TRBV7-2	many	TRBD1	TRBJ2-7	CASSLATGQVYEQYF	TGTGCCAGCAGCTTAGCGACGGGACAGGTTTACGAGCAGTACTTC
TRBV29-1	many	.	TRBJ2-1	CSVEGPSSSYNEQFF	TGCAGCGTTGAAGGTCCTAGCAGCTCCTACAATGAGCAGTTCTTC
TRBV6-6	many	TRBD1	TRBJ1-5	CASTIQGVSGQPQHF	TGTGCCAGCACTATACAGGGGGTGTCAGGTCAGCCCCAGCATTTT
TRBV7-2	many	.	TRBJ1-1	CASSLVLNTEAFF	TGTGCCAGCAGCTTAGTCTTGAACACTGAAGCTTTCTTT
TRBV5-4	many	TRBD2	TRBJ2-3	CASSLLAGVGTDTQYF	TGTGCCAGCAGCTTGTTAGCGGGGGTAGGGACAGATACGCAGTATTTT
TRBV7-8	medium-sized	.	TRBJ2-2	CASSLPGSTGELFF	TGTGCCAGCAGCTTACCGGGATCCACCGGGGAGCTGTTTTTT
TRBV28	many	TRBD2	TRBJ2-1	CATRLAGGGNEQFF	TGTGCCACCAGACTAGCGGGAGGGGGCAATGAGCAGTTCTTC
TRBV4-1	.	TRBD1	TRBJ2-7	CASSQGFGTGYEQYF	TGCGCCAGCAGCCAAGGTTTCGGGACAGGGTACGAGCAGTACTTC
TRBV20-1	few	.	TRBJ1-1	CSASRYSGAFF	TGCAGTGCTAGTCGCTATTCAGGGGCTTTCTTT
TRBV2	many	TRBD2	TRBJ2-4	CASSEAGGLAGGSSKNIQYF	TGTGCCAGCAGTGAGGCGGGCGGACTAGCGGGAGGAAGTTCCAAAAACATTCAGTACTTC
TRBV5-1	many	.	TRBJ2-3	CASSLGGPGSDTQYF	TGCGCCAGCAGCTTGGGAGGGCCCGGCTCGGATACGCAGTATTTT
TRBV5-1	many	TRBD1	TRBJ1-3	CASSDDRDIHTIYF	TGCGCCAGCAGCGATGACAGGGATATTCACACCATATATTTT
TRBV4-1	many	TRBD1	TRBJ2-1	CASRQGARNEQFF	TGCGCCAGCAGACAGGGGGCTCGCAATGAGCAGTTCTTC